A single sample is the source of the 7 T cell receptor beta chains below, sequenced in a study of early T cells in non-severe SARS-CoV-2 infection. TCRdb itself ran the 5' RACE reads through MiXCR, one entry per CDR3 protein. This sample has nearly 60,000 distinct CDR3 sequences, with approximately 12% found just once. The source material was whole blood. Source of these receptors: an adult who was a healthcare worker with PCR-confirmed SARS-CoV-2 infection or an uninfected control (not recorded which).

This clonotype was detected ten times or more. The rearrangement joins TRBV11-2 to TRBJ2-3; TRBD2 agrees at 9 bases. The CDR3 is made up of 15 amino acids. CDR1 and CDR2 (germline): SGHAT, FQNNGV. Trimming cost V 1 base and J 7 bases; bases outside gene matches: 6. This CDR3 reads CASSLGRGGPNTQYF. As DNA, the CDR3 is TGTGCCAGCAGCTTAGGGCGGGGGGGCCCAAATACGCAGTATTTT. The complete variable domain, with remaining parts taken from reference TRBV11-2 and TRBJ2-3, reads EAGVAQSPRYKIIEKRQSVAFWCNPISGHATLYWYQQILGQGPKLLIQFQNNGVVDDSQLPKDRFSAERLKGVDSTLKIQPAKLEDSAVYLCASSLGRGGPNTQYFGPGTRLTVL.

The chain carries TRBV28 and TRBJ2-7; TRBD2 matches at 8 bases. CDR1 MDHEN and CDR2 SYDVKM come from the germline V gene. This CDR3 is built from 15 residues. The J segment lost 4 bases and the V segment lost 5 bases, leaving 10 bases of the junction unmatched. The chain's CDR3 is CASSHRLARRYEQYF. The CDR3 DNA is TGTGCCAGCAGTCACAGACTAGCGAGGAGATACGAGCAGTACTTC.

This clonotype was seen ten or more times. This rearrangement joins TRBV7-2 to TRBJ2-7; a weak D match, TRBD1 (6 bases). Germline lookup yields CDR1 SGHTA and CDR2 FQGNSA. V lost 4 bases, J lost 1 base, and 11 bases lay in between. The CDR3 loop spans 14 amino acids. The CDR3 nucleotides read TGTGCCAGCAGCTACGGCAGGGGTTCCTACGAGCAGTACTTC. Translating gives CASSYGRGSYEQYF.

In its sample, this clonotype was seen a few times. The V call is TRBV6-1, the J call TRBJ2-3; 11 bases are a match to TRBD2. After removal of 6 bases from V and 6 bases from J, the junction contained 8 bases not matched to a gene. The CDR3 contains 15 residues. CDR1 and CDR2 (germline): MNHNS, SASEGT. The CDR3 sequence: CASRDSGGAMDTQYF. In DNA form, the CDR3 reads TGTGCCAGCAGAGATAGCGGGGGGGCGATGGATACGCAGTATTTT.

This clonotype was seen many times. The rearrangement links TRBV19 to TRBJ1-4; TRBD1 agrees at 8 bases. The CDR3 extends over 13 amino acids. The V gene end was trimmed by 3 bases and the J gene end by 7 bases; junction bases not matched to a gene: 1. The germline V gene has CDR1 LNHDA and CDR2 SQIVND (reference sequence). Here the CDR3 DNA reads TGTGCCAGTAGTATCACAGGGGGTGAAAAACTGTTTTTT. It specifies CASSITGGEKLFF. Supplemented by reference TRBV19 and TRBJ1-4, the full variable domain reads DGGITQSPKYLFRKEGQNVTLSCEQNLNHDAMYWYRQDPGQGLRLIYYSQIVNDFQKGDIAEGYSVSREKKESFPLTVTSAQKNPTAFYLCASSITGGEKLFFGSGTQLSVL.

V usage is TRBV11-2 and J usage is TRBJ2-2; D unclear. The CDR3 spans 16 residues. CDR1 SGHAT and CDR2 FQNNGV come from the germline V gene. V was cut by 1 base and J by 2 bases, with 11 bases left in between. The CDR3 spells CASSLVRNLNTGELFF. In DNA, the CDR3 is TGTGCCAGCAGCTTAGTGCGGAACCTAAACACCGGGGAGCTGTTTTTT.

The V call is TRBV15, the J call TRBJ2-7; 7 bases agree with TRBD2. In germline, CDR1 is LNHNV, CDR2 YYDKDF (reference sequence). The V gene end was trimmed by 4 bases and the J gene end by 2 bases; junction bases not matched to a gene: 5. The CDR3 consists of 14 residues. CDR3 amino acids: CATSKTRGAYEQYF. The CDR3 region has the DNA TGTGCCACCAGCAAAACCCGGGGGGCCTACGAGCAGTACTTC.